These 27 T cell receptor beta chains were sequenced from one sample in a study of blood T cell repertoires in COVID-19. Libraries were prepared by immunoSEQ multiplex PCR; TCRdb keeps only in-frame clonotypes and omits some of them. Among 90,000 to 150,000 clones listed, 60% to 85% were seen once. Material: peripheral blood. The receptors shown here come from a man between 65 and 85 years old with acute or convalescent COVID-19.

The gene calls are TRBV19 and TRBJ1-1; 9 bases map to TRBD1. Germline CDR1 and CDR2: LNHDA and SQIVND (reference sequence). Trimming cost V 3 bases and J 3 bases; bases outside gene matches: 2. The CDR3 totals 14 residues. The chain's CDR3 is CASSIGQGHTEAFF. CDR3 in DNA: TGTGCCAGTAGTATTGGACAGGGGCACACTGAAGCTTTCTTT.

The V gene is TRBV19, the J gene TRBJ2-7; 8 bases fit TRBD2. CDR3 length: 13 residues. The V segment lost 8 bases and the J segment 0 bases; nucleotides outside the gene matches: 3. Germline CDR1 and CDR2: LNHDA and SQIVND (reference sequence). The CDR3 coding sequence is TGTGCCAGTCTCGGGACTAGCTCCTACGAGCAGTACTTC. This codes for CASLGTSSYEQYF. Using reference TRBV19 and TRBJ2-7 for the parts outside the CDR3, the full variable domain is DGGITQSPKYLFRKEGQNVTLSCEQNLNHDAMYWYRQDPGQGLRLIYYSQIVNDFQKGDIAEGYSVSREKKESFPLTVTSAQKNPTAFYLCASLGTSSYEQYFGPGTRLTVT.

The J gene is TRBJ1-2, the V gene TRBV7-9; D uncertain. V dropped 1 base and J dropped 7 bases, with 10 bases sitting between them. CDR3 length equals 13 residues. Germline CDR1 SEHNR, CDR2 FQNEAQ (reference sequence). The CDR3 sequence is CASSLVRMGGYTF. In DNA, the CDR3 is TGTGCCAGCAGCTTAGTCAGGATGGGTGGCTACACCTTC. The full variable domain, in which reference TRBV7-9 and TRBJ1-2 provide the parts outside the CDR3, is DTGVSQNPRHKITKRGQNVTFRCDPISEHNRLYWYRQTLGQGPEFLTYFQNEAQLEKSRLLSDRFSAERPKGSFSTLEIQRTEQGDSAMYLCASSLVRMGGYTFGSGTRLTVV.

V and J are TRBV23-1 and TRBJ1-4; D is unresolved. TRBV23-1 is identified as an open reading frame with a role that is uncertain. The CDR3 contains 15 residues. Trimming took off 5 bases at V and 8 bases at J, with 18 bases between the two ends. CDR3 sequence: CASSIGREAGEKLFF. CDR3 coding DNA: TGCGCCAGCAGTATCGGACGGGAGGCGGGAGAAAAACTGTTTTTT.

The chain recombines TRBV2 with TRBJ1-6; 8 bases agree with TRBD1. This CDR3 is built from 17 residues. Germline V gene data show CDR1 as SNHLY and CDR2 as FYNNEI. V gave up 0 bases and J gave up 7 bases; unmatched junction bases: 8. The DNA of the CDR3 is TGTGCCAGCAGTGAAGCGCTTCAGGGGGCGATCAATTCACCCCTCCACTTT. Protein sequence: CASSEALQGAINSPLHF.

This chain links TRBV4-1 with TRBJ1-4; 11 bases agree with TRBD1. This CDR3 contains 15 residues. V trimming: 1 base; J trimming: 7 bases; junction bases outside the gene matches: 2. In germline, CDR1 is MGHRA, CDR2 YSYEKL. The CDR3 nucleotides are TGCGCCAGCAGCCAAGTGGACAGGGGGCTTGAAAAACTGTTTTTT. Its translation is CASSQVDRGLEKLFF.

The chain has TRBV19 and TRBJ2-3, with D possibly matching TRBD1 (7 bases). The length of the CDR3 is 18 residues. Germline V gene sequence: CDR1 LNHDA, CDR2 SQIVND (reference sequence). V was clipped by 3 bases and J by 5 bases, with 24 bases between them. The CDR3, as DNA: TGTGCCAGTAGTATGGCGGGGCCGGACAGGTTGAGAGTAGATACGCAGTATTTT. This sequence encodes CASSMAGPDRLRVDTQYF.

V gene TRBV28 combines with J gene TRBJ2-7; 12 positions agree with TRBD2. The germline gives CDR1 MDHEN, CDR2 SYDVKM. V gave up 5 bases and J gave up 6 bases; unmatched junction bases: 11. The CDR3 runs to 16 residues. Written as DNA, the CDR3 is TGTGCCAGCAGTACCTACTCTAGCGGGAGGGCCCCCGAGCAGTACTTC. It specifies CASSTYSSGRAPEQYF.

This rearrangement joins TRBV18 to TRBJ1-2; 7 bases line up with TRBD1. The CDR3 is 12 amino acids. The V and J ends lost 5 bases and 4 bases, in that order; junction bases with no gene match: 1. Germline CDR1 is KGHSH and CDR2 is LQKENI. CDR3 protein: CASSWDSYGYTF. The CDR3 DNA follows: TGTGCCAGCTCATGGGACAGCTATGGCTACACCTTC. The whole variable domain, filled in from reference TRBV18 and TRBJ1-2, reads NAGVMQNPRHLVRRRGQEARLRCSPMKGHSHVYWYRQLPEEGLKFMVYLQKENIIDESGMPKERFSAEFPKEGPSILRIQQVVRGDSAAYFCASSWDSYGYTFGSGTRLTVV.

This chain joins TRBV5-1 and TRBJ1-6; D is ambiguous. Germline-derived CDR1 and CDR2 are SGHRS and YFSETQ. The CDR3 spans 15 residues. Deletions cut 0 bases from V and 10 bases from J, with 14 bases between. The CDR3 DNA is TGCGCCAGCAGCTTGGCCCCGGTAGGAGAATCACCCCTCCACTTT. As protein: CASSLAPVGESPLHF.

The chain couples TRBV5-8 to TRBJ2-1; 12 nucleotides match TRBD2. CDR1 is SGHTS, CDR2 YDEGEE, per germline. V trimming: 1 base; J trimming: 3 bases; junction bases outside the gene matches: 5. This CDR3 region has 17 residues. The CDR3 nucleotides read TGTGCCAGCAGCTTGCGTAAGACTAGCGGGAGCTACAATGAGCAGTTCTTC. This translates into CASSLRKTSGSYNEQFF.

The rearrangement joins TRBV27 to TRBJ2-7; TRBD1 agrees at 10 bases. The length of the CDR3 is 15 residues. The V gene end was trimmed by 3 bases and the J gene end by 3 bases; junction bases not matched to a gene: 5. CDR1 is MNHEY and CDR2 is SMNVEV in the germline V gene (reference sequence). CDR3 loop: CASSFDRDRGYEQYF. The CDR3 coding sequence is TGTGCCAGCAGTTTCGACCGGGACAGGGGCTACGAGCAGTACTTC.

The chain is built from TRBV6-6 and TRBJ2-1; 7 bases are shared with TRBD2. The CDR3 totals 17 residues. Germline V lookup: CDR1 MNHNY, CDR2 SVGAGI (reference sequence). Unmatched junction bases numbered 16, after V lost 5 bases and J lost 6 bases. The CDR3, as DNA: TGTGCCAGCAGTCCTTCTAGCGGAGCCTCGGGGTTCAATGAGCAGTTCTTC. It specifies CASSPSSGASGFNEQFF.

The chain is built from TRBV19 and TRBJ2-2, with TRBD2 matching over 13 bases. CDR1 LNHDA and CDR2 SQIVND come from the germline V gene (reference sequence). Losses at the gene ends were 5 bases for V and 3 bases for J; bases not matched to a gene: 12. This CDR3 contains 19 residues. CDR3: CASSFPRTSGRGDTGELFF. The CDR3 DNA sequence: TGTGCCAGTAGTTTCCCTAGGACTAGCGGGAGAGGTGACACCGGGGAGCTGTTTTTT.

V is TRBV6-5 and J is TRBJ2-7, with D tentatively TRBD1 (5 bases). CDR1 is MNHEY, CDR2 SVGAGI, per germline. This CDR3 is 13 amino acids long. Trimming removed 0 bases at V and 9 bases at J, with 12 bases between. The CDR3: CASSYSQGSGQYF. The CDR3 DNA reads TGTGCCAGCAGTTACTCGCAGGGTTCAGGGCAGTACTTC.

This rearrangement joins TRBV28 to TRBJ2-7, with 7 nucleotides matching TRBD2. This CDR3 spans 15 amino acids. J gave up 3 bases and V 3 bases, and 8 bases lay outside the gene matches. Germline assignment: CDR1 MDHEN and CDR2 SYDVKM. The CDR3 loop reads CASSLTSRQNYEQYF. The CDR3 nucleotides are TGTGCCAGCAGTTTGACTAGCCGTCAAAACTACGAGCAGTACTTC.

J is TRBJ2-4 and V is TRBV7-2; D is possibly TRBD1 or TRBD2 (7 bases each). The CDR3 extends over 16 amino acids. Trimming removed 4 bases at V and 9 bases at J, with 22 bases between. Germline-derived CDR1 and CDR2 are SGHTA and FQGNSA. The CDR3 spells CASSSAGPRGRIIQYF. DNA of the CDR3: TGTGCCAGCAGCTCAGCGGGGCCGAGGGGGCGGATCATTCAGTACTTC.

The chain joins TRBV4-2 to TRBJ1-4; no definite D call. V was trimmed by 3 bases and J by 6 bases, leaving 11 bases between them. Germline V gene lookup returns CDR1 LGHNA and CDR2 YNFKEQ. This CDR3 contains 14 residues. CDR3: CASSHRGRDEKLFF. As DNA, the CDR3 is TGTGCCAGCAGCCACCGGGGTAGGGATGAAAAACTGTTTTTT.

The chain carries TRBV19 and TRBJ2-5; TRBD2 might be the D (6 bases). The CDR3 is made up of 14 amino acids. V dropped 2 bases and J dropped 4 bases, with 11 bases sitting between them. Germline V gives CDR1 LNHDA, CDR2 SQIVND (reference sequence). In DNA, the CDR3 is TGTGCCAGTAGTATATCCAGGAGGGGAGAGACCCAGTACTTC. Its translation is CASSISRRGETQYF.

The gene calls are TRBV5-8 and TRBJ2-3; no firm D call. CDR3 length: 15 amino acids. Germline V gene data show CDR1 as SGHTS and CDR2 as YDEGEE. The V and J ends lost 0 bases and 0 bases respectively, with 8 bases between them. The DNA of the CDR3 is TGTGCCAGCAGCTTGGGAGCCACTAGCACAGATACGCAGTATTTT. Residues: CASSLGATSTDTQYF. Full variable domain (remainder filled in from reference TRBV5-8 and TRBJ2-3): EAGVTQSPTHLIKTRGQQATLRCSPISGHTSVYWYQQALGLGLQFLLWYDEGEERNRGNFPPRFSGRQFPNYSSELNVNALELEDSALYLCASSLGATSTDTQYFGPGTRLTVL.

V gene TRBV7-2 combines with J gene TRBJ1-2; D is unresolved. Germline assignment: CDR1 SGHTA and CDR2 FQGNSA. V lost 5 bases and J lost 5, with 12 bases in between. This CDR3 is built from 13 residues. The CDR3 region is CASSLERGYGYTF. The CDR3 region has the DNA TGTGCCAGCAGCCTAGAACGCGGGTATGGCTACACCTTC.

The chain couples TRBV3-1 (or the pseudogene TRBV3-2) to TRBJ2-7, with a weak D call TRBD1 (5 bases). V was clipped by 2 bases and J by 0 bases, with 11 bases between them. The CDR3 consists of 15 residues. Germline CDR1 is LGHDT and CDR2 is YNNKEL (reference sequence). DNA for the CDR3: TGTGCCAGCAGCCAACGCGACAGAAGCTCCTACGAGCAGTACTTC. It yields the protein CASSQRDRSSYEQYF.

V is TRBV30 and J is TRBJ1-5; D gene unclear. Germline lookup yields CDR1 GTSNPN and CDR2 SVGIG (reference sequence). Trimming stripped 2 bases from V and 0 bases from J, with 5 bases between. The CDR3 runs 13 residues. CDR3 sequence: CAWSPDSNQPQHF. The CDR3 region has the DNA TGTGCCTGGAGTCCAGATAGCAATCAGCCCCAGCATTTT.

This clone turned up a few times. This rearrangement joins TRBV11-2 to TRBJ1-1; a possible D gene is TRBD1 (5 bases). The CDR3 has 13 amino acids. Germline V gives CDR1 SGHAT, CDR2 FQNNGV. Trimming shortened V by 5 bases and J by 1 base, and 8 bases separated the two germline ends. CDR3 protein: CASSRGPNTEAFF. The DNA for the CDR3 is TGTGCCAGCAGCAGGGGCCCGAACACTGAAGCTTTCTTT.

In DNA form, the CDR3 reads TGCGCCAGCAGCCAAGTTGAGGGCAGGGGGAACACTGAAGCTTTCTTT. Its translation is CASSQVEGRGNTEAFF. The chain has TRBV4-3 and TRBJ1-1; D is perhaps TRBD1 (6 bases). The CDR3 has 16 residues. Germline V gene data show CDR1 as LGHNA and CDR2 as YSLEER. V was cut by 1 base and J by 1 base, with 13 bases left in between.

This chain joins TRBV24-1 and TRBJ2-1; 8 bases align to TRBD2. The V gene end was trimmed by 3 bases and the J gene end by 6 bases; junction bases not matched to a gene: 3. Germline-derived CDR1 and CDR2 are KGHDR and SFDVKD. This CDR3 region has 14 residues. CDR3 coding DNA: TGTGCCACCAGTGATCCGGGGGGGGGCAATGAGCAGTTCTTC. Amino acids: CATSDPGGGNEQFF.

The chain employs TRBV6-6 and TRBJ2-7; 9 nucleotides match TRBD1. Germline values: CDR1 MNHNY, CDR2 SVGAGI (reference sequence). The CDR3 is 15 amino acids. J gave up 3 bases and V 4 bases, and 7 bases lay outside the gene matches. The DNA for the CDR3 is TGTGCCAGCAGTTTCAAGGGACAGGGTGACTACGAGCAGTACTTC. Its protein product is CASSFKGQGDYEQYF.